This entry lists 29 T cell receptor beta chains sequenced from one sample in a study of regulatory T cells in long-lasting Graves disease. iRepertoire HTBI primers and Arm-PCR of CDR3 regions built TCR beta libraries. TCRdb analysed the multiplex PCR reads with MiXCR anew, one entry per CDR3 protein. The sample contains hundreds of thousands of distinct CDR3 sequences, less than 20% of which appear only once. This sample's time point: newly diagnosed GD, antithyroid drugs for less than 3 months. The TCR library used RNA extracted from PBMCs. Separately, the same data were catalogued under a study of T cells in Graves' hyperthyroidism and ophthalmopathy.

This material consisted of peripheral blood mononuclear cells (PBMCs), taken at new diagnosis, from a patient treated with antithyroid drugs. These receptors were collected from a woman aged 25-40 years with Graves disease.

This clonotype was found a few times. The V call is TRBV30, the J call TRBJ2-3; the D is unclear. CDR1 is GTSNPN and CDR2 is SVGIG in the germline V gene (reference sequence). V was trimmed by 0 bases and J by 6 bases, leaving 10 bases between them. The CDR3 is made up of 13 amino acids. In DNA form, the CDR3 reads TGTGCCTGGAGTGTTGGCTCCCCGGATACGCAGTATTTT. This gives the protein CAWSVGSPDTQYF.

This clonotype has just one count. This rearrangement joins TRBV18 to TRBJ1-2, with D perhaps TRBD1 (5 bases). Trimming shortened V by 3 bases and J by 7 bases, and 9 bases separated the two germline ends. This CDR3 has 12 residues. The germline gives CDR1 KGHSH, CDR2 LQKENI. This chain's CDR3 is CASSPQGTGYTF. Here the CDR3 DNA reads TGTGCCAGCTCACCCCAGGGTACTGGCTACACCTTC.

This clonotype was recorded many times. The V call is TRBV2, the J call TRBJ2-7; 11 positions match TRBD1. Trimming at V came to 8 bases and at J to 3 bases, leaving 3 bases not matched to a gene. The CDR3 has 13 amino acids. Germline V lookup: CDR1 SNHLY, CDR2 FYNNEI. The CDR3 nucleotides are TGTGCCAGCGCCGGGACAGGGGGCTACGAGCAGTACTTC. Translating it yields CASAGTGGYEQYF.

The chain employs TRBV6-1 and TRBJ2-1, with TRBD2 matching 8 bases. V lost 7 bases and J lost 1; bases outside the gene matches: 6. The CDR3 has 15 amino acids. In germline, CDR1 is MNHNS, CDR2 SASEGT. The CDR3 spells CASILPSGSYNEQFF. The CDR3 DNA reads TGTGCCAGCATTCTCCCTAGCGGGTCCTACAATGAGCAGTTCTTC.

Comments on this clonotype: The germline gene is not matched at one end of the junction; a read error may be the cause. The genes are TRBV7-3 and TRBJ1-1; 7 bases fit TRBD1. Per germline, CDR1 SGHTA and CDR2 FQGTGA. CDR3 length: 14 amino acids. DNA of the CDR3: TGTGCCAGCAGTCCAGGGGGGGGGAACACTGAAACTTTCTTT. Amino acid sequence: CASSPGGGNTETFF.

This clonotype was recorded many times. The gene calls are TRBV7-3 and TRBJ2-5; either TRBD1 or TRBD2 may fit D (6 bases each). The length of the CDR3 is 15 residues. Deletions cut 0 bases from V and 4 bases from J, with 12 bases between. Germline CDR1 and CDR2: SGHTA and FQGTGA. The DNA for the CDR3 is TGTGCCAGCAGCTTAACCGGGGGACATAGAGAGACCCAGTACTTC. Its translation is CASSLTGGHRETQYF.

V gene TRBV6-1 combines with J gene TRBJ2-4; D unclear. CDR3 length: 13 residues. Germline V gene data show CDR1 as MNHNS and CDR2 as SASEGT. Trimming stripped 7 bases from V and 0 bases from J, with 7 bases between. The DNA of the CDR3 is TGTGCCAGCACTGGGGTAGCCAAAAACATTCAGTACTTC. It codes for CASTGVAKNIQYF.

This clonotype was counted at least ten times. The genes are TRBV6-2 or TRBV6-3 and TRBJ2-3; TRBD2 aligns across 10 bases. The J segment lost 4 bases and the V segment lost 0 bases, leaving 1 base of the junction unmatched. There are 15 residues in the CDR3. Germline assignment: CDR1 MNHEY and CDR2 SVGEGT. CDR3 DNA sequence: TGTGCCAGCAGTTACTCGGGGACTAGCGCAGATACGCAGTATTTT. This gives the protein CASSYSGTSADTQYF.

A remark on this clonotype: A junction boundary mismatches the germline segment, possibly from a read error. Here the CDR3 DNA reads TGTGCCAGCAGCGGCCGAGGTGTCGGGAGCCTCCGCACAGATACGCAGTATTTT. It encodes CASSGRGVGSLRTDTQYF. The chain combines TRBV5-1 with TRBJ2-3; D may be TRBD2 (6 bases). CDR1 is SGHRS, CDR2 YFSETQ, per germline. This CDR3 has 18 residues.

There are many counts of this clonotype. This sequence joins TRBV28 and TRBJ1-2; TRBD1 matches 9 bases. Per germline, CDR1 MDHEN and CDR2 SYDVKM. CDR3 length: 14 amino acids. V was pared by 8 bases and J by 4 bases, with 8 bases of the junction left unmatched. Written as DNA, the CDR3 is TGTGCCAGCCGAACGGGACAGGGTATCTATGGCTACACCTTC. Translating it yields CASRTGQGIYGYTF.

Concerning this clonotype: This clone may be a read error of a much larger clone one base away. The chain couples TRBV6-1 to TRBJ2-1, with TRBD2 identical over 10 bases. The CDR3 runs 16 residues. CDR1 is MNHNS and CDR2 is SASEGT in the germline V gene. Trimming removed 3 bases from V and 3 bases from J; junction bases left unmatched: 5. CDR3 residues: CASSERTSGFYNEQFF. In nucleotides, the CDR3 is TGTGCCAGCAGTGAGCGGACTAGCGGTTTCTACAATGAGCAGTTCTTC.

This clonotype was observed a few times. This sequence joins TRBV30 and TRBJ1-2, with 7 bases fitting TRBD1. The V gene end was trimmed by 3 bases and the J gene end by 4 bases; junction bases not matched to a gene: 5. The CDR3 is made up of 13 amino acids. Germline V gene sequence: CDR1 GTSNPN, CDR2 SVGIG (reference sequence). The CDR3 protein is CAWSKDRRYGYTF. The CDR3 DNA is TGTGCCTGGAGCAAGGACAGGCGCTATGGCTACACCTTC.

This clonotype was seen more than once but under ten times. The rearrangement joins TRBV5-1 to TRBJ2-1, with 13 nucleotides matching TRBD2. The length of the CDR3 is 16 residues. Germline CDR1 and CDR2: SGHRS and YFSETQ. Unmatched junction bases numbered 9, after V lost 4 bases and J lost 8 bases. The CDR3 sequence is CASSGSGLAGIYEQFF. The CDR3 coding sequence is TGCGCCAGCAGCGGATCGGGACTAGCGGGAATCTATGAGCAGTTCTTC.

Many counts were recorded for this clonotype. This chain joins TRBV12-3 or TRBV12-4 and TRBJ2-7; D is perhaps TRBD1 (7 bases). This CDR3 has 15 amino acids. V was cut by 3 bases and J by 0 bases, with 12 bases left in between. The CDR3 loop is CASSLGGQISYEQYF. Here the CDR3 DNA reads TGTGCCAGCAGTTTGGGGGGACAGATCTCCTACGAGCAGTACTTC.

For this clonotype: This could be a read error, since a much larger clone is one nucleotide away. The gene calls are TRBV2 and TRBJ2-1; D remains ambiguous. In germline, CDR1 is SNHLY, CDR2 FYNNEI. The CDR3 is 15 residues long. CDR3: CASRQFQSSYNGQFF. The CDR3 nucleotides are TGTGCCAGCAGGCAATTCCAGAGCTCCTACAATGGGCAGTTCTTC.

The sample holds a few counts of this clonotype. The CDR3 DNA follows: TGTGCCAGCAGGAGTAGAGCGAGAATAAACATTCAGTACTTC. It is translated as CASRSRARINIQYF. The V call is TRBV2, the J call TRBJ2-4; D gene unclear. CDR3 length: 14 residues. Trimming removed 6 bases from V and 6 bases from J, with 15 bases in between. The germline V gene encodes CDR1 SNHLY and CDR2 FYNNEI.

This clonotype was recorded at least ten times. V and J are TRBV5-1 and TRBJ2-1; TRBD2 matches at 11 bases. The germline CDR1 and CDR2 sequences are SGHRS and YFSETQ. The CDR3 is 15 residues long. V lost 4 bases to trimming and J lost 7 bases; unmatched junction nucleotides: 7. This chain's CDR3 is CASSGVTSGKNEQFF. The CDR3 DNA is TGCGCCAGCAGCGGGGTGACTAGCGGGAAAAATGAGCAGTTCTTC. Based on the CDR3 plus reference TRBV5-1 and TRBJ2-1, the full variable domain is KAGVTQTPRYLIKTRGQQVTLSCSPISGHRSVSWYQQTPGQGLQFLFEYFSETQRNKGNFPGRFSGRQFSNSRSEMNVSTLELGDSALYLCASSGVTSGKNEQFFGPGTRLTVL.

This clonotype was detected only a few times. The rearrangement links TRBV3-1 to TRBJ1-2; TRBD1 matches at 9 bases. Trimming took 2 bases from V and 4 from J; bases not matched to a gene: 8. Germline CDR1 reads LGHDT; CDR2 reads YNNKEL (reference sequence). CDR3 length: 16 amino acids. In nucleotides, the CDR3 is TGTGCCAGCAGCCAAACCACCGGGACAGGGATCTATGGCTACACCTTC. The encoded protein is CASSQTTGTGIYGYTF.

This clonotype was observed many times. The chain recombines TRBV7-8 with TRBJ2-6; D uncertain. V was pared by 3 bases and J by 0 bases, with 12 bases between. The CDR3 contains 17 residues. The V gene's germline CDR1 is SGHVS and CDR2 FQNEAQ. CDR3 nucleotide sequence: TGTGCCAGCAGCTTGATTCACCTCGACTCTGGGGCCAACGTCCTGACTTTC. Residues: CASSLIHLDSGANVLTF.

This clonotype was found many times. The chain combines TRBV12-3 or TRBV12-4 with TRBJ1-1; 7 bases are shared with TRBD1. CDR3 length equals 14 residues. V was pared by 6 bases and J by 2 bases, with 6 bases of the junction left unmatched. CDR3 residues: CASSARTGNTEAFF. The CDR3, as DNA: TGTGCCAGCAGCGCCCGGACAGGTAACACTGAAGCTTTCTTT.

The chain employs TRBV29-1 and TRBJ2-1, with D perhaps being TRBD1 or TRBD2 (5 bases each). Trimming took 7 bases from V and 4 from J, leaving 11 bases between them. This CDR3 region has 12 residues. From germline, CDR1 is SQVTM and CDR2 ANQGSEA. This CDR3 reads CSAGADYNEQFF. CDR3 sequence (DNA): TGCAGCGCCGGGGCGGATTACAATGAGCAGTTCTTC.

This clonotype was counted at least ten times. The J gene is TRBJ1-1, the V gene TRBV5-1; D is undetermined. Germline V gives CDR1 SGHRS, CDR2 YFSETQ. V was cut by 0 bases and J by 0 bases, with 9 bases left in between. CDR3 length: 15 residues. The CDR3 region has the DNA TGCGCCAGCAGCTTGGGACACGAATTGAACACTGAAGCTTTCTTT. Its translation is CASSLGHELNTEAFF. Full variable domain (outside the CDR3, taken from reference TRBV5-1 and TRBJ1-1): KAGVTQTPRYLIKTRGQQVTLSCSPISGHRSVSWYQQTPGQGLQFLFEYFSETQRNKGNFPGRFSGRQFSNSRSEMNVSTLELGDSALYLCASSLGHELNTEAFFGQGTRLTVV.

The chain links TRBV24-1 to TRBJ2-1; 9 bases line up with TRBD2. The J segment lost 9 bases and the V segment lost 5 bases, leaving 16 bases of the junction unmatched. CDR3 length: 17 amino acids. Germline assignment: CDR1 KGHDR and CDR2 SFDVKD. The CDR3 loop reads CATSGDKREALSIEQFF. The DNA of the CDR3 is TGTGCCACCAGTGGGGATAAGCGGGAGGCCCTTTCAATTGAGCAGTTCTTC.

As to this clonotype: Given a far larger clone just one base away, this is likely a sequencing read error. This CDR3 is CAGSRGLGLQPQHF. The CDR3 DNA follows: TGTGCCGGCAGCCGTGGGCTGGGCCTACAGCCCCAGCATTTT. The rearrangement uses TRBV7-2 and TRBJ1-5, with D uncertain. In germline, CDR1 is SGHTA, CDR2 FQGNSA. The CDR3 is 14 residues long.

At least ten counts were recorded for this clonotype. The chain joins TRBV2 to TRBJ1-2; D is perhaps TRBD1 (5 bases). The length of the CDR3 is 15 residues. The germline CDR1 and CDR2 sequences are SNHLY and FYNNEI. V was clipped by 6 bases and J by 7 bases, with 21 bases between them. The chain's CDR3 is CASSPITREGAGYTF. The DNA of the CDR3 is TGTGCCAGCAGCCCCATAACACGGGAAGGGGCTGGCTACACCTTC. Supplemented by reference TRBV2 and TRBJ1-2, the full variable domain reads EPEVTQTPSHQVTQMGQEVILRCVPISNHLYFYWYRQILGQKVEFLVSFYNNEISEKSEIFDDQFSVERPDGSNFTLKIRSTKLEDSAMYFCASSPITREGAGYTFGSGTRLTVV.

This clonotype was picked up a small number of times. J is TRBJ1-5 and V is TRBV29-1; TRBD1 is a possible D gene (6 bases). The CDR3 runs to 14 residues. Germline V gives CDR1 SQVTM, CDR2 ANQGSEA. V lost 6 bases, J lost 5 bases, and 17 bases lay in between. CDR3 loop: CSVLTGGLDQPQHF. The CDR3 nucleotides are TGCAGCGTCCTCACCGGGGGGCTCGATCAGCCCCAGCATTTT. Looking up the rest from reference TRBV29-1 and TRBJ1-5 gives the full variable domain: SAVISQKPSRDICQRGTSLTIQCQVDSQVTMMFWYRQQPGQSLTLIATANQGSEATYESGFVIDKFPISRPNLTFSTLTVSNMSPEDSSIYLCSVLTGGLDQPQHFGDGTRLSIL.

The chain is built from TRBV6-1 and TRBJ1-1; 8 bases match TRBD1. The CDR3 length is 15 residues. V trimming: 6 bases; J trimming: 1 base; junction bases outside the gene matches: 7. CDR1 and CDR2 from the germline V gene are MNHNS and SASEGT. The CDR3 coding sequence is TGTGCCAGCAGCCAAGACAGGGGAGGGAACACTGAAGCTTTCTTT. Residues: CASSQDRGGNTEAFF.

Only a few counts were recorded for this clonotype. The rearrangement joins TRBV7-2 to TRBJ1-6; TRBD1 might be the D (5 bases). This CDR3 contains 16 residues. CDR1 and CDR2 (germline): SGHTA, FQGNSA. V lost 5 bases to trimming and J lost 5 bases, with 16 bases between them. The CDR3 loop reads CASSRNAGPNNSPLHF. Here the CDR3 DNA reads TGTGCCAGCAGCCGAAACGCGGGACCTAATAATTCACCCCTCCACTTT.

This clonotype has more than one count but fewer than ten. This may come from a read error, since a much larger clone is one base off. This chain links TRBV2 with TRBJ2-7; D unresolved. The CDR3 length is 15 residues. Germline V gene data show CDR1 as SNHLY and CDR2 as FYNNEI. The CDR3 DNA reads TGTGCCGGCAGTGAAGCTAGAGGATGGACCTACGAGCAGTACTTC. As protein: CAGSEARGWTYEQYF. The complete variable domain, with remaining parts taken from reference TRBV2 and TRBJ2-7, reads EPEVTQTPSHQVTQMGQEVILRCVPISNHLYFYWYRQILGQKVEFLVSFYNNEISEKSEIFDDQFSVERPDGSNFTLKIRSTKLEDSAMYFCAGSEARGWTYEQYFGPGTRLTVT.